The 29 T cell receptor beta chains in this list originate from one sample, sequenced in a study of blood T cell repertoires in COVID-19. Only in-frame clones appear in the TCRdb table, and some are missing; sequencing was by immunoSEQ multiplex PCR. The repertoire consists of around 250,000 clones, with around 93% occurring once and the leading ten covering around 2.8%. Sequencing input: PBMCs or T cells enriched from blood (not recorded which). The source of these receptors is a man between 40 and 49 years old who had been exposed to COVID-19.

V gene TRBV27 combines with J gene TRBJ1-2; 11 bases align to TRBD1. The CDR3 contains 13 residues. V gave up 8 bases and J gave up 7 bases; unmatched junction bases: 6. The germline V gene encodes CDR1 MNHEY and CDR2 SMNVEV (reference sequence). For the CDR3, the DNA is TGTGCCAGCGGGGGGACAGGGGGGTTTGGCTACACCTTC. It translates to CASGGTGGFGYTF.

This clone was counted once. This chain uses TRBV5-6 with TRBJ2-1; D call uncertain. This CDR3 is built from 15 residues. V lost 5 bases to trimming and J lost 2 bases, with 14 bases between them. Germline CDR1 and CDR2: SGHDT and YYEEEE. The CDR3 DNA reads as TGTGCCAGCAGTCTCCTGTCACATCCCTACAATGAGCAGTTCTTC. Translated: CASSLLSHPYNEQFF.

This chain connects TRBV9 to TRBJ2-5; D gene unclear. V gave up 1 base and J gave up 5 bases, with 12 bases separating them. From germline, CDR1 is SGDLS and CDR2 YYNGEE. This CDR3 has 14 residues. CDR3 protein: CASSVFPAGETQYF. The DNA of the CDR3 is TGTGCCAGCAGCGTATTCCCAGCCGGGGAGACCCAGTACTTC.

The chain couples TRBV29-1 to TRBJ2-6; D is possibly TRBD1 (6 bases). The V gene lost 2 bases and the J gene lost 0 bases, with 11 bases spanning the gap. There are 16 residues in the CDR3. CDR1 is SQVTM, CDR2 ANQGSEA, per germline. The CDR3 reads CSVEPGHPSGANVLTF. The CDR3 DNA reads as TGCAGCGTTGAACCGGGACATCCCTCTGGGGCCAACGTCCTGACTTTC.

V gene TRBV6-5 combines with J gene TRBJ2-7; 7 bases are a match to TRBD1. CDR3 length equals 13 residues. Germline V gene lookup returns CDR1 MNHEY and CDR2 SVGAGI. J was trimmed by 4 bases and V by 6 bases; bases with no gene match: 6. The CDR3 loop reads CASRRDRRYEQYF. CDR3 coding DNA: TGTGCCAGCAGGAGGGACAGACGATACGAGCAGTACTTC.

V is TRBV7-3 and J is TRBJ2-2; perhaps TRBD1 as D (6 bases). The CDR3 extends over 15 amino acids. Trimming took 1 base from V and 2 from J, leaving 8 bases between them. Germline CDR1 reads SGHTA; CDR2 reads FQGTGA. The CDR3, as DNA: TGTGCCAGCAGCTTAAAACAGGGTAACACCGGGGAGCTGTTTTTT. Translation gives CASSLKQGNTGELFF.

This sequence joins TRBV6-2 or TRBV6-3 and TRBJ2-7, with TRBD2 matching over 10 bases. In germline, CDR1 is MNHEY, CDR2 SVGEGT. The CDR3 contains 15 residues. The V and J ends lost 2 bases and 6 bases, in that order; junction bases with no gene match: 7. CDR3 in DNA: TGTGCCAGCAGTTACAACAGCGGGAGGGCGGGCGAGCAGTACTTC. Its translation is CASSYNSGRAGEQYF.

About this clone itself: At one of its ends the junction is not consistent with the germline gene, which may arise from a read error. The genes are TRBV4-1 and TRBJ2-7, with 8 positions matching TRBD2. Per the germline V gene, CDR1 is MGHRA and CDR2 is YSYEKL. This CDR3 contains 19 residues. For the CDR3, the DNA is TGCGCCAGCAGGCAAGTTCCGTCCCTCCCGGGACTAGGATCCTACGAGCAGTACTTC. Protein product: CASRQVPSLPGLGSYEQYF.

V and J are TRBV7-2 and TRBJ2-7; TRBD2 aligns across 8 bases. The CDR3 is made up of 14 amino acids. Germline CDR1 SGHTA, CDR2 FQGNSA. V gave up 5 bases and J gave up 1 base; unmatched junction bases: 4. The CDR3: CASSPGGGSYEQYF. The CDR3 DNA sequence: TGTGCCAGCAGCCCGGGGGGGGGATCCTACGAGCAGTACTTC.

The V call is TRBV14, the J call TRBJ2-7, with a tentative D call TRBD2 (6 bases). The CDR3 is 17 residues long. Germline values: CDR1 SGHDN, CDR2 FVKESK. V dropped 1 base and J dropped 2 bases, with 18 bases sitting between them. CDR3 region: CASSQVGRGTSPYEQYF. The CDR3 nucleotides read TGTGCCAGCAGCCAAGTCGGTCGCGGGACGAGTCCCTACGAGCAGTACTTC.

This CDR3 reads CASSQDRIGYTF. CDR3 sequence (DNA): TGTGCCAGCAGCCAAGACAGGATCGGCTACACCTTC. This chain connects TRBV14 to TRBJ1-2; D ambiguous. CDR1 SGHDN and CDR2 FVKESK come from the germline V gene. This CDR3 has 12 amino acids. V lost 0 bases, J lost 8 bases, and 7 bases lay in between.

J is TRBJ2-5 and V is TRBV3-1 (or the pseudogene TRBV3-2); 8 bases are a match to TRBD1. Looked up from germline, CDR1 is LGHDT and CDR2 is YNNKEL (reference sequence). The CDR3 length is 14 residues. V lost 4 bases to trimming and J lost 7 bases; unmatched junction nucleotides: 8. The DNA for the CDR3 is TGTGCCAGCAGCCCGGACAGGGTGTGGGGGACCCAGTACTTC. This sequence encodes CASSPDRVWGTQYF.

The J gene is TRBJ1-3, the V gene TRBV5-8, with D hard to call. The V gene's germline CDR1 is SGHTS and CDR2 YDEGEE. V was shortened by 6 bases and J by 0 bases, with 7 bases between the two germline ends. The CDR3 is 13 amino acids. The CDR3 sequence is CASTVTSGNTIYF. The CDR3 DNA is TGTGCCAGCACAGTTACCTCTGGAAACACCATATATTTT.

The chain links TRBV12-3 or TRBV12-4 to TRBJ1-1; TRBD1 matches at 9 bases. CDR3 length: 11 residues. J was trimmed by 14 bases and V by 3 bases; bases with no gene match: 4. The CDR3 DNA is TGTGCCAGCAGTTTCAGGGACAGGGTCTTCTTT. Its protein is CASSFRDRVFF.

Only one count was recorded for this clone. The chain is built from TRBV28 and TRBJ2-2; possible D gene TRBD1, 6 bases. This CDR3 has 15 residues. Germline CDR1 reads MDHEN; CDR2 reads SYDVKM. V dropped 6 bases and J dropped 5 bases, with 16 bases sitting between them. Here the CDR3 DNA reads TGTGCCAGCAGCAGAGCAGGGGTAGAAACCGGGGAGCTGTTTTTT. Translation gives CASSRAGVETGELFF.

V usage is TRBV18 and J usage is TRBJ1-1, with 7 bases lining up with TRBD1. The CDR3 totals 17 residues. The trim removed 0 bases at V and 2 bases at J, leaving 9 bases unmatched. The germline V gene has CDR1 KGHSH and CDR2 LQKENI. DNA of the CDR3: TGTGCCAGCTCACCACCGAATACAGGGGCAACCAACACTGAAGCTTTCTTT. Translating it yields CASSPPNTGATNTEAFF.

The CDR3 DNA follows: TGTGCCAGCAGTTCCGGACTAGCGGGACTCCAAGAGACCCAGTACTTC. Residues: CASSSGLAGLQETQYF. V usage is TRBV28 and J usage is TRBJ2-5; 12 nucleotides agree with TRBD2. This CDR3 has 16 residues. CDR1 is MDHEN, CDR2 SYDVKM, per germline. The ends lost 4 bases at V and 1 base at J; junction bases unmatched: 4. Complete variable domain (other parts from reference TRBV28 and TRBJ2-5): DVKVTQSSRYLVKRTGEKVFLECVQDMDHENMFWYRQDPGLGLRLIYFSYDVKMKEKGDIPEGYSVSREKKERFSLILESASTNQTSMYLCASSSGLAGLQETQYFGPGTRLLVL.

The chain links TRBV28 to TRBJ2-7; TRBD1 might be the D (5 bases). The CDR3 contains 13 residues. CDR1 and CDR2 from the germline V gene are MDHEN and SYDVKM. Trimming removed 5 bases from V and 2 bases from J, with 10 bases in between. CDR3 protein: CASSRAGTYEQYF. The CDR3 DNA reads as TGTGCCAGCAGTCGGGCAGGGACCTACGAGCAGTACTTC.

The rearrangement uses TRBV11-2 and TRBJ2-1; 7 nucleotides align to TRBD1. The CDR3 length is 15 residues. V lost 1 base to trimming and J lost 4 bases; unmatched junction nucleotides: 4. The germline CDR1 and CDR2 sequences are SGHAT and FQNNGV. The CDR3 spells CASSLVGTDYNEQFF. Here the CDR3 DNA reads TGTGCCAGCAGCTTAGTCGGGACAGATTACAATGAGCAGTTCTTC.

The chain joins TRBV18 to TRBJ1-2; 11 nucleotides align to TRBD1. The CDR3 is 16 amino acids. J gave up 4 bases and V 2 bases, and 6 bases lay outside the gene matches. CDR1 KGHSH and CDR2 LQKENI come from the germline V gene. The CDR3 here is CASSPAGTGGSYGYTF. In nucleotides, the CDR3 is TGTGCCAGCTCACCAGCCGGGACAGGGGGAAGCTATGGCTACACCTTC.

J is TRBJ1-5 and V is TRBV7-9, with D perhaps matching TRBD1 (5 bases). V was shortened by 7 bases and J by 2 bases, with 12 bases between the two germline ends. CDR1 and CDR2 from the germline V gene are SEHNR and FQNEAQ (reference sequence). The CDR3 extends over 14 amino acids. This chain's CDR3 is CASTRGDGNQPQHF. The CDR3 DNA is TGTGCCAGCACCCGGGGGGACGGCAATCAGCCCCAGCATTTT. The full variable domain, rest sourced from reference TRBV7-9 and TRBJ1-5, is DTGVSQNPRHKITKRGQNVTFRCDPISEHNRLYWYRQTLGQGPEFLTYFQNEAQLEKSRLLSDRFSAERPKGSFSTLEIQRTEQGDSAMYLCASTRGDGNQPQHFGDGTRLSIL.

The gene calls are TRBV10-3 and TRBJ1-2; tentative D call: TRBD1 (6 bases). The ends were cut back, 7 bases at V and 1 base at J, with 13 bases in the middle. Germline lookup yields CDR1 ENHRY and CDR2 SYGVKD. This CDR3 comprises 14 residues. The CDR3, as DNA: TGTGCCATCACCGAGGGAGGGGGTAACTATGGCTACACCTTC. It specifies CAITEGGGNYGYTF.

J is TRBJ2-2 and V is TRBV6-2 or TRBV6-3, with 8 bases that match TRBD2. This CDR3 region has 21 residues. Germline trimming cut 0 bases from V and 3 bases from J; bases unmatched to any gene: 18. Germline CDR1 reads MNHEY; CDR2 reads SVGEGT. CDR3 sequence: CASSYSIWGERGRIYTGELFF. DNA of the CDR3: TGTGCCAGCAGTTACTCGATTTGGGGAGAGCGCGGGAGGATTTACACCGGGGAGCTGTTTTTT.

The V and J genes are TRBV7-9 and TRBJ1-1; TRBD1 agrees at 10 bases. The ends lost 5 bases at V and 5 bases at J; junction bases unmatched: 8. The CDR3 loop spans 15 amino acids. Germline values: CDR1 SEHNR, CDR2 FQNEAQ (reference sequence). CDR3 residues: CASSHRTGGGTEAFF. The CDR3 coding sequence is TGTGCCAGCAGCCATAGGACAGGGGGAGGGACTGAAGCTTTCTTT.

The rearrangement uses TRBV15 and TRBJ1-1, with 8 bases that match TRBD1. V shed 0 bases and J 11 bases; nucleotides not matched to a gene: 17. This CDR3 is built from 17 residues. Germline assignment: CDR1 LNHNV and CDR2 YYDKDF (reference sequence). The CDR3 protein is CATSRELERQGMFRAFF. The CDR3, as DNA: TGTGCCACCAGCAGAGAACTCGAGCGACAGGGGATGTTTAGGGCTTTCTTT.

This chain uses TRBV19 with TRBJ2-7; TRBD2 matches at 9 bases. This CDR3 spans 18 amino acids. Germline CDR1 and CDR2: LNHDA and SQIVND (reference sequence). V trimming: 3 bases; J trimming: 1 base; junction bases outside the gene matches: 13. The CDR3 DNA follows: TGTGCCAGTAGTATCTGGGGTAGCGGGAGCCCGAATTCCTACGAGCAGTACTTC. Residues: CASSIWGSGSPNSYEQYF.

The chain joins TRBV28 to TRBJ1-2; 9 bases are shared with TRBD1. Looked up from germline, CDR1 is MDHEN and CDR2 is SYDVKM. The CDR3 is 14 residues long. V dropped 5 bases and J dropped 4; count of bases not matched to a gene: 5. The chain's CDR3 is CASSAQDRGYGYTF. The CDR3 region has the DNA TGTGCCAGCAGTGCCCAGGACAGGGGCTATGGCTACACCTTC.

The chain joins TRBV29-1 to TRBJ1-2; 9 bases match TRBD1. From germline, CDR1 is SQVTM and CDR2 ANQGSEA. The J segment lost 7 bases and the V segment lost 7 bases, leaving 7 bases of the junction unmatched. The CDR3 is 12 residues long. The chain's CDR3 is CSAWTGVGGYTF. The CDR3 nucleotides are TGCAGCGCCTGGACAGGGGTGGGTGGCTACACCTTC.

This clone was picked up one time. The chain uses TRBV11-2 and TRBJ1-6; D gene uncertain. The CDR3 runs to 16 residues. The germline V gene encodes CDR1 SGHAT and CDR2 FQNNGV. With 0 bases removed from V and 8 bases from J, the gap between germline ends came to 14 bases. CDR3 nucleotide sequence: TGTGCCAGCAGCTTAGAGCGCACAGATGCTGATTCACCCCTCCACTTT. Translation gives CASSLERTDADSPLHF.